The next 29 T cell receptor beta chains were all read from a single sample in a study of blood T cell repertoires in COVID-19. TCRdb's table, derived via immunoSEQ multiplex PCR, lists solely in-frame clones and lacks some. The repertoire holds 350,000 to 500,000 clones, with 70% to 90% as singletons. The sample was PBMCs or T cells enriched from blood (not recorded which). The receptors derive from a woman aged 18 to 35 who had been exposed to COVID-19.

This clone was seen a single time. The chain recombines TRBV24-1 with TRBJ2-2; 9 nucleotides agree with TRBD2. Germline assignment: CDR1 KGHDR and CDR2 SFDVKD. The CDR3 spans 16 residues. J gave up 2 bases and V 6 bases, and 6 bases lay outside the gene matches. CDR3 DNA: TGTGCCACCAGTCTAGCGGGATGGTCTAACACCGGGGAGCTGTTTTTT. Its translation is CATSLAGWSNTGELFF.

This chain uses TRBV5-4 with TRBJ1-4; TRBD1 aligns across 7 bases. The ends lost 0 bases at V and 4 bases at J; junction bases unmatched: 3. Germline V gene lookup returns CDR1 SGHNT and CDR2 YYREEE (reference sequence). The CDR3 is 15 amino acids. The CDR3 loop reads CASSLDRQGNEKLFF. CDR3 sequence (DNA): TGTGCCAGCAGCTTGGATAGACAGGGTAATGAAAAACTGTTTTTT.

This chain connects TRBV7-2 to TRBJ2-2; TRBD2 agrees at 11 bases. In germline, CDR1 is SGHTA, CDR2 FQGNSA. The CDR3 extends over 15 amino acids. The CDR3 region is CALAGGGASAGELFF. DNA for the CDR3: TGTGCTCTAGCGGGGGGCGGGGCATCGGCCGGGGAGCTGTTTTTT.

The chain employs TRBV24-1 and TRBJ2-1; 7 nucleotides align to TRBD1. CDR1 and CDR2 from the germline V gene are KGHDR and SFDVKD. Trimming at V came to 1 base and at J to 4 bases, leaving 6 bases not matched to a gene. The CDR3 spans 16 residues. The CDR3 nucleotides are TGTGCCACCAGTGATTTTGAACAGGGGTCATACAATGAGCAGTTCTTC. The encoded protein is CATSDFEQGSYNEQFF.

About this clone: The same CDR3 can be traced to other DNA sequences in this sample. This chain joins TRBV11-2 and TRBJ1-5; a weak D match, TRBD1 (5 bases). V was shortened by 0 bases and J by 2 bases, with 8 bases between the two germline ends. The CDR3 has 15 amino acids. Germline V gives CDR1 SGHAT, CDR2 FQNNGV. This CDR3 reads CASSLEGRGNQPQHF. The DNA of the CDR3 is TGTGCCAGCAGCTTAGAGGGCAGGGGCAATCAGCCCCAGCATTTT.

Concerning this clone: The junction and the germline gene differ at one end; a read error may be behind it. V and J are TRBV7-8 and TRBJ1-3, with 8 bases fitting TRBD1. The CDR3 has 14 amino acids. From germline, CDR1 is SGHVS and CDR2 FQNEAQ. The CDR3 region is CASSETGVGDTIYF. The DNA of the CDR3 is TGTGCCAGCAGCGAGACAGGGGTTGGAGACACCATATATTTT.

The chain joins TRBV18 to TRBJ1-6; the D is unclear. There are 12 residues in the CDR3. The V and J ends lost 4 bases and 6 bases respectively, with 4 bases between them. CDR1 is KGHSH and CDR2 is LQKENI in the germline V gene. The CDR3 DNA is TGTGCCAGCTCACTCTTTAATTCACCCCTCCACTTT. Amino acid sequence: CASSLFNSPLHF. The full variable domain, its missing parts supplied by reference TRBV18 and TRBJ1-6, is NAGVMQNPRHLVRRRGQEARLRCSPMKGHSHVYWYRQLPEEGLKFMVYLQKENIIDESGMPKERFSAEFPKEGPSILRIQQVVRGDSAAYFCASSLFNSPLHFGNGTRLTVT.

The J gene is TRBJ1-1, the V gene TRBV30, with a tentative D call TRBD1 (6 bases). Trimming stripped 4 bases from V and 7 bases from J, with 16 bases between. The CDR3 sequence is 13 residues long. CDR1 is GTSNPN, CDR2 SVGIG, per germline (reference sequence). As DNA, the CDR3 is TGTGCCTGGACTGGGCAGGGGTCCGGTGAAGCTTTCTTT. Residues: CAWTGQGSGEAFF.

V and J are TRBV4-3 and TRBJ1-6; D may be TRBD1 (6 bases). V lost 0 bases, J lost 7 bases, and 10 bases lay in between. From germline, CDR1 is LGHNA and CDR2 YSLEER. The CDR3 totals 15 residues. CDR3 residues: CASSQEPQGNSPLHF. CDR3 coding DNA: TGCGCCAGCAGCCAAGAGCCTCAGGGGAATTCACCCCTCCACTTT.

The sample holds a few counts of this clone. The chain employs TRBV2 and TRBJ1-5; no clear D gene. CDR1 SNHLY and CDR2 FYNNEI come from the germline V gene. V lost 5 bases, J lost 0 bases, and 14 bases lay in between. The CDR3 is 16 amino acids. This CDR3 is CASSNGIFYSNQPQHF. As DNA, the CDR3 is TGTGCCAGCAGTAACGGGATTTTTTATAGCAATCAGCCCCAGCATTTT.

The chain links TRBV7-9 to TRBJ1-4; D may be TRBD1 (5 bases). V shed 5 bases and J shed 2 bases, with 9 bases lying between them. Looked up from germline, CDR1 is SEHNR and CDR2 is FQNEAQ (reference sequence). The CDR3 length is 14 residues. CDR3 loop: CASSEGATNEKLFF. In DNA, the CDR3 is TGTGCCAGCAGCGAAGGGGCGACTAATGAAAAACTGTTTTTT.

The chain combines TRBV5-1 with TRBJ1-1, with a tentative D call TRBD1 (6 bases). This CDR3 contains 17 residues. Germline lookup yields CDR1 SGHRS and CDR2 YFSETQ. V was pared by 4 bases and J by 0 bases, with 19 bases between. Here the CDR3 reads CASSLPESDSLNTEAFF. Written as DNA, the CDR3 is TGCGCCAGCAGCCTACCCGAATCGGACAGTTTGAACACTGAAGCTTTCTTT.

The chain uses TRBV7-9 and TRBJ1-1, with D possibly matching TRBD1 (6 bases). Trimming took off 5 bases at V and 5 bases at J, with 12 bases between the two ends. This CDR3 is 13 amino acids long. CDR1 SEHNR and CDR2 FQNEAQ come from the germline V gene (reference sequence). The CDR3 bases are TGTGCCAGCAGCGTAACAGGGCGGACTGAAGCTTTCTTT. This translates into CASSVTGRTEAFF. The entire variable domain, with the rest obtained from reference TRBV7-9 and TRBJ1-1, is as follows: DTGVSQNPRHKITKRGQNVTFRCDPISEHNRLYWYRQTLGQGPEFLTYFQNEAQLEKSRLLSDRFSAERPKGSFSTLEIQRTEQGDSAMYLCASSVTGRTEAFFGQGTRLTVV.

A single count supports this clone. The chain couples TRBV28 to TRBJ1-5; tentatively, D is TRBD1 (5 bases). Per the germline V gene, CDR1 is MDHEN and CDR2 is SYDVKM. Trimming cost V 5 bases and J 4 bases, with 6 bases left between them. This CDR3 has 12 residues. The CDR3 DNA reads TGTGCCAGCAGTCCAGGGAATCAGCCCCAGCATTTT. This codes for CASSPGNQPQHF.

This chain links TRBV7-3 with TRBJ2-1; 10 bases fit TRBD2. Germline CDR1 SGHTA, CDR2 FQGTGA. With 5 bases clipped from V and 2 bases from J, the junction kept 6 bases outside the gene matches. The CDR3 runs to 16 residues. CDR3 sequence: CASSMGLARPYNEQFF. The CDR3 DNA follows: TGTGCCAGCAGCATGGGACTAGCGCGGCCCTACAATGAGCAGTTCTTC.

V gene TRBV7-9 combines with J gene TRBJ2-1; the match to TRBD2 covers 9 bases. Germline CDR1 reads SEHNR; CDR2 reads FQNEAQ (reference sequence). V gave up 3 bases and J gave up 7 bases; unmatched junction bases: 4. There are 14 residues in the CDR3. The CDR3 DNA follows: TGTGCCAGCAGCTTTGCGGGGGGGCTTAATGAGCAGTTCTTC. Protein product: CASSFAGGLNEQFF.

V usage is TRBV10-1 and J usage is TRBJ2-5; D is unclear. This CDR3 region has 13 residues. V dropped 0 bases and J dropped 4 bases, with 6 bases sitting between them. CDR1 and CDR2 (germline): WNHNN, SYGVQD (reference sequence). CDR3 nucleotide sequence: TGCGCCAGCAGTGAGTCCGCAGTAGAGACCCAGTACTTC. The encoded protein is CASSESAVETQYF.

This sequence joins TRBV7-2 and TRBJ1-5, with a possible D match to TRBD1 (5 bases). V was pared by 1 base and J by 5 bases, with 12 bases between. CDR3 size: 15 residues. The germline CDR1 and CDR2 sequences are SGHTA and FQGNSA. The CDR3 loop is CASSLGGGAYQPQHF. The CDR3 DNA is TGTGCCAGCAGCTTAGGGGGGGGAGCGTATCAGCCCCAGCATTTT.

J is TRBJ1-2 and V is TRBV6-5; D is uncertain. CDR1 is MNHEY and CDR2 is SVGAGI in the germline V gene. Trimming stripped 8 bases from V and 5 bases from J, with 12 bases between. This CDR3 has 12 amino acids. CDR3 nucleotides: TGTGCCAGCGAAGGAGTCCAGTATGGCTACACCTTC. Translation gives CASEGVQYGYTF.

The chain combines TRBV6-5 with TRBJ2-5; tentative D call: TRBD2 (6 bases). Germline lookup yields CDR1 MNHEY and CDR2 SVGAGI. V was clipped by 2 bases and J by 1 base, with 8 bases between them. The CDR3 extends over 14 amino acids. CDR3 protein: CASSYRDFQETQYF. The DNA for the CDR3 is TGTGCCAGCAGTTACCGGGACTTCCAAGAGACCCAGTACTTC.

The gene calls are TRBV11-2 and TRBJ2-1; 9 bases fit TRBD2. This CDR3 has 17 amino acids. CDR1 and CDR2 (germline): SGHAT, FQNNGV. V gave up 9 bases and J gave up 0 bases; unmatched junction bases: 12. CDR3 residues: CASSGASGISSYNEQFF. The CDR3, as DNA: TGTGCCAGTTCGGGAGCTAGCGGGATTAGCTCCTACAATGAGCAGTTCTTC.

The CDR3: CASSTGQGNAYEQYF. The CDR3 DNA follows: TGTGCCAGCTCAACGGGACAGGGGAATGCCTACGAGCAGTACTTC. This chain joins TRBV18 and TRBJ2-7; 10 bases line up with TRBD1. CDR3 length: 15 residues. V shed 5 bases and J 2 bases; nucleotides not matched to a gene: 6. Germline V gives CDR1 KGHSH, CDR2 LQKENI.

The gene calls are TRBV6-6 and TRBJ2-2, with TRBD1 as a possible D gene (6 bases). Trimming stripped 0 bases from V and 7 bases from J, with 15 bases between. The germline gives CDR1 MNHNY, CDR2 SVGAGI (reference sequence). CDR3 length: 16 residues. The CDR3 coding sequence is TGTGCCAGCAGTTACTCGAGTCAGGGGCAAGACGGGGAGCTGTTTTTT. This sequence encodes CASSYSSQGQDGELFF.

The chain is built from TRBV10-3 and TRBJ2-1, with TRBD2 identical over 9 bases. This CDR3 is built from 17 residues. CDR1 is ENHRY, CDR2 SYGVKD, per germline. V was clipped by 4 bases and J by 3 bases; unmatched bases: 10. CDR3 in amino acids: CAISGLAGGIGYNEQFF. The CDR3 DNA reads TGTGCCATCAGTGGTTTGGCGGGAGGGATTGGCTACAATGAGCAGTTCTTC.

The V call is TRBV5-6, the J call TRBJ1-2; D uncertain. This CDR3 region has 14 residues. CDR1 and CDR2 from the germline V gene are SGHDT and YYEEEE. Trimming cost V 0 bases and J 4 bases, with 10 bases left between them. CDR3 loop: CASSLALEGYGYTF. The CDR3 region has the DNA TGTGCCAGCAGCTTGGCGTTGGAGGGCTATGGCTACACCTTC.

The chain carries TRBV13 and TRBJ2-5; D is possibly TRBD2 (6 bases). Germline CDR1 is PRHDT and CDR2 is FYEKMQ (reference sequence). Trimming stripped 4 bases from V and 2 bases from J, with 11 bases between. The CDR3 is made up of 14 amino acids. The CDR3, as DNA: TGTGCCAGCAGCTCGACGAGCGGGCAAGAGACCCAGTACTTC. It specifies CASSSTSGQETQYF. Full variable domain (outside the CDR3, taken from reference TRBV13 and TRBJ2-5): AAGVIQSPRHLIKEKRETATLKCYPIPRHDTVYWYQQGPGQDPQFLISFYEKMQSDKGSIPDRFSAQQFSDYHSELNMSSLELGDSALYFCASSSTSGQETQYFGPGTRLLVL.

The chain recombines TRBV28 with TRBJ2-1; 11 bases are a match to TRBD2. The CDR3 has 16 amino acids. V gave up 3 bases and J gave up 8 bases; unmatched junction bases: 9. Germline V gene data show CDR1 as MDHEN and CDR2 as SYDVKM. For the CDR3, the DNA is TGTGCCAGCAGTTTCCAACTAGCGGGAGCGGTTGATGAGCAGTTCTTC. Residues: CASSFQLAGAVDEQFF.

The chain is built from TRBV5-5 and TRBJ2-7; D uncertain. The V gene's germline CDR1 is SGHKS and CDR2 YYEKEE (reference sequence). Trimming left V 0 bases short and J 0 bases short, with 10 bases between. CDR3 size: 15 residues. CDR3 coding DNA: TGTGCCAGCAGCTTGGGGCCAGGCAGCTCCTACGAGCAGTACTTC. Protein product: CASSLGPGSSYEQYF.

The V gene is TRBV4-3, the J gene TRBJ2-5; possibly TRBD1 for D (6 bases). CDR3 size: 17 residues. CDR1 and CDR2 (germline): LGHNA, YSLEER. Trimming removed 1 base at V and 2 bases at J, with 17 bases between. The CDR3 is CASSQGTLRGNQETQYF. In DNA form, the CDR3 reads TGCGCCAGCAGCCAAGGGACCTTGAGGGGGAATCAAGAGACCCAGTACTTC.